This T cell receptor (beta chain) is drawn from a study of T cells in Graves' hyperthyroidism and ophthalmopathy. Study summary: Peripheral blood was taken when the disease was first diagnosed, before any treatment began. Study results and caveats: With a median lead of about six months before onset, the model predicted ophthalmopathy.

Each ophthalmopathy patient scored at least 3 on the Clinical Activity Score and at least 4 on NOSPECS grade, with duration under 3 months. Researchers barred patients who had uncontrolled infection, other autoimmune disease, pregnancy or lactation. Comment on this clonotype: Its specificity is not known. With a much larger clone just one base away, this may be a read error.

Trimming cost V 0 bases and J 8 bases, with 17 bases left between them. The CDR3 is made up of 16 amino acids. CDR1 is MNHEY and CDR2 is SVGEGT in the germline V gene. Amplification of TCR beta CDR3 regions was performed using RNA transcripts as template. First-round RT-PCR with HTBI primers amplified the TCR CDR3 region. One entry per CDR3 protein results from TCRdb running MiXCR on the multiplex PCR reads. There are approximately 620,000 distinct CDR3 sequences in the sample; 15% to 20% occur only once, and roughly 3.5% lies in the top ten. The clonotype comes from a woman aged 40 to 50 with Graves' ophthalmopathy. The sample was blood. This rearrangement joins TRBV6-2 or TRBV6-3 to TRBJ2-1, with a weak D call TRBD1 (6 bases). The CDR3 DNA sequence: TGTGCCAGCAGTTACTCCCAGGTACAGGGAGAAGATGAGCAGTTCTTC. Translating gives CASSYSQVQGEDEQFF.